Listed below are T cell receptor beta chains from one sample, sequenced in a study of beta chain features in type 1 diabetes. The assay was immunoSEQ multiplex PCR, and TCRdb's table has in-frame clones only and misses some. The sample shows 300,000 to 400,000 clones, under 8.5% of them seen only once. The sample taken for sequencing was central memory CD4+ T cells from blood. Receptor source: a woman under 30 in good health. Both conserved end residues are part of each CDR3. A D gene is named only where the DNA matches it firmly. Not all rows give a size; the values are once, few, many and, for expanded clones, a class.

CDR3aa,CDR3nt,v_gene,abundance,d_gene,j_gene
CASSGQGLPSDEQYF,TGTGCCAGCAGTGGCCAGGGACTGCCAAGTGACGAGCAGTACTTC,TRBV2,NA,NA,TRBJ2-7
CASSRGFDWRDVADTQYF,TGTGCCAGTAGTCGCGGATTCGACTGGCGGGACGTAGCAGATACGCAGTATTTT,TRBV19,NA,NA,TRBJ2-3
CASSSEKYRTGAWYEQYF,TGTGCCAGCAGTTCCGAAAAGTACCGGACAGGGGCTTGGTACGAGCAGTACTTC,TRBV28,NA,TRBD1,TRBJ2-7
CASSSKRESNTIYF,TGTGCCAGCAGCTCGAAGCGGGAGTCAAACACCATATATTTT,TRBV7-2,NA,NA,TRBJ1-3
CASSQEGQADSGANVLTF,TGCGCCAGCAGCCAAGAGGGACAGGCCGACTCTGGGGCCAACGTCCTGACTTTC,TRBV4-3,many,TRBD1,TRBJ2-6
CASSQDRGLGLAGRQVETQYF,TGTGCCAGCAGCCAAGATCGTGGACTAGGACTAGCGGGACGTCAAGTTGAGACCCAGTACTTC,TRBV4-2,few,TRBD2,TRBJ2-5
CASSLQRAGGRTDTQYF,TGTGCCAGCAGCTTACAGCGAGCGGGAGGGAGGACAGATACGCAGTATTTT,TRBV7-9,NA,TRBD2,TRBJ2-3
CASSFDRGPYNEQFF,TGTGCCAGCAGCTTCGACAGGGGGCCTTACAATGAGCAGTTCTTC,TRBV7-3,many,TRBD1,TRBJ2-1
CASSLRGGRVHEQYF,TGTGCCAGCAGCCTACGGGGCGGGAGGGTCCACGAGCAGTACTTC,TRBV7-2,NA,TRBD2,TRBJ2-7
CASSIRDSNQPQHF,TGTGCCAGCAGCATCCGGGACAGCAATCAGCCCCAGCATTTT,TRBV7-3,NA,NA,TRBJ1-5
CSVDTTGVVGYTF,TGCAGCGTTGACACCACAGGGGTAGTTGGCTACACCTTC,TRBV29-1,NA,TRBD1,TRBJ1-2
CASSPNKLAGGYNEQFF,TGTGCCAGCAGCCCCAACAAACTAGCGGGAGGGTACAATGAGCAGTTCTTC,TRBV4-2,NA,TRBD2,TRBJ2-1
CASSLPPSYEQYF,TGTGCCAGCAGTTTGCCTCCCTCCTACGAGCAGTACTTC,TRBV28,NA,NA,TRBJ2-7
CASSLTGNTEAFF,TGTGCCAGCAGCCTAACAGGGAACACTGAAGCTTTCTTT,TRBV5-5,NA,NA,TRBJ1-1
CASSPGQVFSYEQYF,TGTGCCAGCTCACCGGGACAGGTTTTTAGCTACGAGCAGTACTTC,TRBV18,few,TRBD1,TRBJ2-7
CATSRGLGDIQYF,TGTGCCACCAGCAGAGGGTTGGGGGACATTCAGTACTTC,TRBV15,many,NA,TRBJ2-4